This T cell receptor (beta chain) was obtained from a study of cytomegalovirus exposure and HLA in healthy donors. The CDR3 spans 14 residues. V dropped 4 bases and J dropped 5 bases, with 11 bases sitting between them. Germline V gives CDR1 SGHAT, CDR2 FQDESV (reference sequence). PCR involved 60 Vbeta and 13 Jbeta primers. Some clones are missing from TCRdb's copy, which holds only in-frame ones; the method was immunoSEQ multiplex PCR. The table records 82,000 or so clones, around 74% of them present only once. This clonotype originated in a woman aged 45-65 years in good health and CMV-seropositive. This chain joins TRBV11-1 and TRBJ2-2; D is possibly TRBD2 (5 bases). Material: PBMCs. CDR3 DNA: TGTGCCAGCAGCTCAGCGGAGGAGACCGGGGAGCTGTTTTTT. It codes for CASSSAEETGELFF.